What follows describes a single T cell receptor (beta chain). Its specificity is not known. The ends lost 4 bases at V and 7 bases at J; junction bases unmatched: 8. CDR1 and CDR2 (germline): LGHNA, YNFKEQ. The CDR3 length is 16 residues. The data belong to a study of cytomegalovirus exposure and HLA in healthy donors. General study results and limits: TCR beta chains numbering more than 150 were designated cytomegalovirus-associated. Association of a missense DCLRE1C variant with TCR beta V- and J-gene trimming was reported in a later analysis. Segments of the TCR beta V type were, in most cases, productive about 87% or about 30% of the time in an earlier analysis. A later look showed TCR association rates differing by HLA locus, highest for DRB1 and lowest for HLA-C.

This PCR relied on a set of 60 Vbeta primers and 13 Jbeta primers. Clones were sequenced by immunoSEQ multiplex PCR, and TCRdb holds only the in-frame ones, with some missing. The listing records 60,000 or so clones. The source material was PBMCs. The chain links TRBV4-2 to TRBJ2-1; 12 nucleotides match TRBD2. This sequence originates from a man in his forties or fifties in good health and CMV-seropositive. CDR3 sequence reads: CASSPSTSGRINEQFF. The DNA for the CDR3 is TGTGCCAGCAGCCCCTCGACTAGCGGGAGAATTAATGAGCAGTTCTTC.